A selection of T cell receptor beta chains follows, all from one sample in a study of regulatory T cells in long-lasting Graves disease. TCRdb re-called the multiplex PCR reads through MiXCR, storing one row per CDR3 protein. The sample yields about 610,000 distinct CDR3 sequences, 15% to 20% seen once. This same sample was also part of a study on T cells in Graves' hyperthyroidism and ophthalmopathy.

Sample: peripheral blood mononuclear cells (PBMCs), taken at new diagnosis, from a patient treated with antithyroid drugs. The receptors shown here come from a young man with Graves disease. Both conserved end residues are part of each CDR3. The D gene is left open where the match is weak. Rows give clone size only sometimes, using once, few, many, or a class for an expanded clone.

v_call	clone_size	j_call	d_call	cdr3_aa	cdr3_nt
TRBV10-1	many	TRBJ2-1	TRBD2	CASRMGLAADNEQFF	TGCGCCAGCAGAATGGGACTAGCGGCCGACAATGAGCAGTTCTTC
TRBV3-1	many	TRBJ2-7	TRBD2	CASPNSGGILYF	TGTGCCAGCCCTAACTCGGGAGGAATTTTGTACTTC
TRBV7-2	-	TRBJ1-5	-	CASSLKGGRMAPQHF	TGTGCCAGCAGCTTAAAGGGCGGCAGAATGGCGCCCCAGCATTTT
TRBV3-1	many	TRBJ2-1	TRBD2	CASSQDLAGAYNEQFF	TGTGCCAGCAGCCAAGATCTGGCGGGAGCCTACAATGAGCAGTTCTTC
TRBV28	many	TRBJ2-1	TRBD2	CASSVSGRANEQFF	TGTGCCAGCAGTGTTAGCGGGAGGGCGAATGAGCAGTTCTTC
TRBV11-1	many	TRBJ1-1	-	CASSSAGRRLNTEAFF	TGTGCCAGCAGCTCCGCCGGGAGGCGCCTGAACACTGAAGCTTTCTTT
TRBV3-1	many	TRBJ1-6	-	CASSQEHGSSPLHF	TGTGCCAGCAGCCAAGAACACGGGAGTTCACCCCTCCACTTT
TRBV20-1	-	TRBJ2-5	-	CSASSSRDLIPGETQYF	TGCAGTGCTAGCTCCAGTCGGGACCTGATTCCGGGTGAGACCCAGTACTTC
TRBV7-3	few	TRBJ2-2	-	CASSLMGGELFF	TGTGCCAGCAGCTTAATGGGCGGGGAGCTGTTTTTT
TRBV28	few	TRBJ1-6	-	CASSSLTENSPLHF	TGTGCCAGCAGTTCCCTGACCGAAAATTCACCCCTCCACTTT
TRBV29-1	-	TRBJ2-1	TRBD2	CSAGLAGGLNEQFF	TGCAGCGCTGGACTAGCGGGAGGCCTCAATGAGCAGTTCTTC
TRBV7-9	-	TRBJ2-7	-	CASSSLERSGAIYEQYF	TGTGCCAGCAGCTCCCTTGAGAGGTCGGGAGCCATCTACGAGCAGTACTTC
TRBV15	many	TRBJ1-1	-	CATSIMQMNTEAFF	TGTGCCACCAGCATCATGCAGATGAACACTGAAGCTTTCTTT
TRBV20-1	-	TRBJ2-3	TRBD2	CSAPVAGIVTDTQYF	TGCAGTGCGCCAGTAGCGGGAATTGTTACAGATACGCAGTATTTT
TRBV5-1	many	TRBJ2-7	-	CASSSSGTRGEQYF	TGCGCCAGCAGCTCCTCGGGGACGCGGGGAGAGCAGTACTTC
TRBV10-3	many	TRBJ2-5	TRBD2	CAISESKAGGETQYF	TGTGCCATCAGTGAGTCGAAAGCGGGAGGAGAGACCCAGTACTTC
TRBV19	-	TRBJ1-1	-	CASSIEVEAFF	TGTGCCAGTAGTATAGAGGTTGAAGCTTTCTTT
TRBV5-1	few	TRBJ2-5	TRBD2	CASSSGGTQETQYF	TGCGCCAGCAGCTCCGGGGGGACCCAAGAGACCCAGTACTTC
TRBV15	few	TRBJ2-2	-	CATSRALTNTGELFF	TGTGCCACCAGCAGAGCCCTGACGAACACCGGGGAGCTGTTTTTT
TRBV20-1	few	TRBJ2-3	TRBD2	CSARGGGLAVPTDTQYF	TGCAGTGCTAGAGGTGGGGGACTAGCGGTACCCACAGATACGCAGTATTTT
TRBV5-5	-	TRBJ1-5	-	CASSLNRDTKNQPQHF	TGTGCCAGCAGCTTAAACCGGGACACTAAGAATCAGCCCCAGCATTTT
TRBV19	-	TRBJ2-3	-	CASSISPDTQYF	TGTGCCAGTAGTATCTCACCGGATACGCAGTATTTT
TRBV5-1	-	TRBJ2-5	TRBD2	CASSFGTSGEQETQYF	TGCGCCAGCAGCTTCGGGACTAGCGGAGAACAAGAGACCCAGTACTTC
TRBV20-1	-	TRBJ1-1	TRBD1	CSASGTGDSDEAFF	TGCAGTGCTAGTGGGACAGGGGATAGTGATGAAGCTTTCTTT
TRBV4-1	-	TRBJ2-1	-	CASSGDNNEQFF	TGCGCCAGCAGCGGGGACAACAATGAGCAGTTCTTC
TRBV28	many	TRBJ2-7	-	CASSPSSQGLASYEQYF	TGTGCCAGCAGTCCAAGCTCCCAGGGACTGGCATCCTACGAGCAGTACTTC
TRBV2	many	TRBJ1-5	TRBD1	CASGRQGSNQPQHF	TGTGCCAGCGGGAGACAGGGAAGCAATCAGCCCCAGCATTTT
TRBV5-1	-	TRBJ1-4	-	CASSLGFASGEKLFF	TGCGCCAGCAGCTTGGGCTTTGCCTCGGGTGAAAAACTGTTTTTT
TRBV13	-	TRBJ2-3	TRBD2	CASSPGASGRDTQYF	TGTGCCAGCAGCCCTGGGGCTAGCGGGAGAGATACGCAGTATTTT
TRBV20-1	-	TRBJ2-2	-	CSARLYSYGELFF	TGCAGTGCTAGATTGTACTCTTACGGGGAGCTGTTTTTT
TRBV28	many	TRBJ1-2	-	CASSPTGTSKFYTF	TGTGCCAGCAGCCCCACCGGGACATCGAAGTTCTACACCTTC
TRBV6-5	-	TRBJ2-6	-	CASSSPQSSGANVLTF	TGTGCCAGCAGTTCCCCACAGAGCTCTGGGGCCAACGTCCTGACTTTC
TRBV7-2	few	TRBJ2-5	TRBD2	CASSLEVSGRVQETQYF	TGTGCCAGCAGCTTAGAGGTTAGCGGGAGAGTCCAAGAGACCCAGTACTTC
TRBV5-6	many	TRBJ2-1	TRBD2	CASSSGTSAYNEQFF	TGTGCCAGCAGTTCCGGGACTAGCGCTTACAATGAGCAGTTCTTC
TRBV27	many	TRBJ2-5	TRBD1	CASSPDREETQYF	TGTGCCAGCAGCCCTGACAGGGAGGAGACCCAGTACTTC
TRBV10-3	few	TRBJ1-1	-	CAIRTKTGTYHEVNTEAFF	TGTGCCATCAGGACAAAAACCGGGACATATCACGAAGTGAACACTGAAGCTTTCTTT
TRBV11-2	many	TRBJ2-5	-	CASSSKGAEVVRKTQYF	TGTGCCAGCAGCTCGAAGGGAGCGGAGGTGGTTAGAAAGACCCAGTACTTC
TRBV10-3	-	TRBJ1-5	TRBD1	CAIGTGSSQPQHF	TGTGCCATCGGGACAGGTAGCAGTCAGCCCCAGCATTTT
TRBV10-3	-	TRBJ2-1	TRBD2	CAISESQAGGNERFF	TGTGCCATCAGTGAGTCGCAAGCGGGAGGCAATGAGCGGTTCTTC
TRBV5-1	many	TRBJ2-7	-	CASSLARAGYEQYF	TGCGCCAGCAGCTTGGCTCGTGCTGGCTACGAGCAGTACTTC
TRBV19	-	TRBJ2-1	-	CASSRKNKAFYEQFF	TGTGCCAGTAGCCGGAAAAACAAGGCCTTCTATGAGCAGTTCTTC
TRBV11-2	many	TRBJ2-7	-	CASRSLDYEQYF	TGTGCCAGCAGGTCACTGGACTACGAGCAGTACTTC
TRBV2	many	TRBJ2-7	-	CASKHPKVGGVEQYF	TGTGCCAGCAAACACCCCAAGGTGGGGGGCGTCGAGCAGTACTTC
TRBV20-1	many	TRBJ2-5	-	CSARRRAGETQYF	TGCAGTGCTAGAAGGCGCGCGGGAGAGACCCAGTACTTC
TRBV29-1	few	TRBJ2-1	TRBD2	CSVTRGTSGRNEQFF	TGCAGCGTTACGAGGGGGACTAGCGGGAGAAATGAGCAGTTCTTC
TRBV6-4	-	TRBJ1-5	TRBD1	CASSEIQGASLCNQPQHF	TGTGCCAGCAGTGAAATACAGGGGGCCTCCCTATGCAATCAGCCCCAGCATTTT
TRBV5-1	few	TRBJ2-7	TRBD2	CASSNGQAGDEQYF	TGCGCCAGCAGCAACGGTCAGGCGGGGGACGAGCAGTACTTC
TRBV12-3/TRBV12-4	many	TRBJ2-7	TRBD1	CASSFRDSFYEQYF	TGTGCCAGCAGTTTCCGGGACAGCTTCTACGAGCAGTACTTC
TRBV10-3	-	TRBJ1-3	-	CAISESLNTIYF	TGTGCCATCAGTGAGTCGCTAAACACCATATATTTT
TRBV2	many	TRBJ2-1	-	CASSELARYNEQFF	TGTGCCAGCAGTGAACTAGCGAGATACAATGAGCAGTTCTTC
TRBV27	many	TRBJ1-2	TRBD1	CASSLTPGQGTYGYTF	TGTGCCAGCAGTTTAACTCCTGGACAGGGAACCTATGGCTACACCTTC
TRBV20-1	-	TRBJ1-5	-	CSASFQVNQPQHF	TGCAGTGCTTCTTTCCAGGTGAATCAGCCCCAGCATTTT
TRBV27	-	TRBJ1-4	-	CASSRQAYNEKLFF	TGTGCCAGCAGTCGACAGGCCTATAATGAAAAACTGTTTTTT
TRBV10-2	few	TRBJ1-5	-	CASSDGRELNQPQHF	TGCGCCAGCAGTGACGGAAGAGAACTCAATCAGCCCCAGCATTTT
TRBV6-1	few	TRBJ1-3	-	CASSPLGADSGNTIYF	TGTGCCAGCAGTCCCCTCGGGGCAGACTCTGGAAACACCATATATTTT
TRBV20-1	once	TRBJ1-1	-	CSASTGPMNTEAFF	TGCAGTGCTAGTACAGGGCCCATGAACACTGAAGCTTTCTTT
TRBV5-1	-	TRBJ2-1	TRBD2	CASSLSAGVHNEQFF	TGTGCCAGCAGCTTGTCAGCGGGAGTTCACAATGAGCAGTTCTTC
TRBV18	many	TRBJ2-1	-	CASSLRAKDNEQFF	TGTGCCAGCTCGCTCCGGGCCAAAGACAATGAGCAGTTCTTC
TRBV6-1	-	TRBJ2-2	-	CASSEYGSTGELFF	TGTGCCAGCAGTGAATACGGGAGCACCGGGGAGCTGTTTTTT
TRBV3-1	many	TRBJ2-2	-	CASSQGGSNTGELFF	TGTGCCAGCAGCCAAGGGGGTTCGAACACCGGGGAGCTGTTTTTT